This TCR beta chain was retrieved from a study of regulatory T cells in long-lasting Graves disease. Study-level points and caveats: A greater number of public clonotypes (roughly 2,700) was shared by persistent patients than by new patients (about 880).

Both iRepertoire HTBI primers and Arm-PCR of CDR3 regions were used to build the TCR beta libraries. TCRdb used MiXCR to reprocess the multiplex PCR reads, holding one entry per CDR3 protein. The sample has 350,000 to 500,000 distinct CDR3 sequences, roughly 23% seen once. The table lists this clonotype with a few counts. The target antigen is unknown. Between the trimmed V and J ends, which lost 5 bases and 8 bases, there was a span of 20 bases. The CDR3 is 15 residues long. Looked up from germline, CDR1 is SGHRS and CDR2 is YFSETQ. Time point here: persistent/refractory GD, antithyroid drugs over 5 years with positive TRAb. From RNA extracted from PBMCs, the TCR library was made. Those enrolled as patients came out of an endocrinology department in Xi'an, China.

This chain links TRBV5-1 with TRBJ2-4, with unresolved D. This sequence was found in a female donor with Graves disease. The sample consisted of peripheral blood mononuclear cells (PBMCs), taken when the disease was refractory, from a patient treated with antithyroid drugs. Here the CDR3 reads CASRQSSDNWDIQYF. Here the CDR3 DNA reads TGCGCCAGCAGACAATCCTCCGATAACTGGGACATTCAGTACTTC.